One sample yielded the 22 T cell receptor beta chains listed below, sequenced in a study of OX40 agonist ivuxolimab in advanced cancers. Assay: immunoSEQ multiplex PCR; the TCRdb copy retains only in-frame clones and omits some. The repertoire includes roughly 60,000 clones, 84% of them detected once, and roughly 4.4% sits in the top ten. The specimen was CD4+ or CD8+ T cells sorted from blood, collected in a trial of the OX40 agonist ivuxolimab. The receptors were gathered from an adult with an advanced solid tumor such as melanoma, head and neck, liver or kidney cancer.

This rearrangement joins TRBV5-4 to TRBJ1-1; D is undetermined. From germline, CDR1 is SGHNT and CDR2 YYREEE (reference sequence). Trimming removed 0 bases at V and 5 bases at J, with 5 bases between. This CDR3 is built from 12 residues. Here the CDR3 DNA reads TGTGCCAGCAGCTTGGCGGAGACTGAAGCTTTCTTT. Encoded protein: CASSLAETEAFF.

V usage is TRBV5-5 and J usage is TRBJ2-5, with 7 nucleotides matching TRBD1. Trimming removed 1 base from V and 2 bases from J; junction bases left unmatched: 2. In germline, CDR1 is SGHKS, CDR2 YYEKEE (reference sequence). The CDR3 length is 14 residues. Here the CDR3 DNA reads TGTGCCAGCAGCTTGAGACAGGGACAAGAGACCCAGTACTTC. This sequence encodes CASSLRQGQETQYF.

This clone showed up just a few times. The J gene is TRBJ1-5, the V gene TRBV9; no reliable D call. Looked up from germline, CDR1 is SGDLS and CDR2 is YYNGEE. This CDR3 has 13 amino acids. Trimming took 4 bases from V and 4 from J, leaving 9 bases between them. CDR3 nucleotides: TGTGCCAGCAGCACGCGTCCAAATCAGCCCCAGCATTTT. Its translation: CASSTRPNQPQHF.

In DNA form, the CDR3 reads TGTGCCATCAGTGGCGGGGACAGGGGTTCTGGGGAGCTGTTTTTT. Its protein is CAISGGDRGSGELFF. The gene calls are TRBV10-3 and TRBJ2-2; 10 bases map to TRBD1. Germline lookup yields CDR1 ENHRY and CDR2 SYGVKD. The trim removed 4 bases at V and 8 bases at J, leaving 7 bases unmatched. The CDR3 spans 15 residues.

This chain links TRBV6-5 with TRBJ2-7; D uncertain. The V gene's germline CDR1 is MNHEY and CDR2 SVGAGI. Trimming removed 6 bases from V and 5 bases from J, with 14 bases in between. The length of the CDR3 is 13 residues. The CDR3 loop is CASRTSGIHEQYF. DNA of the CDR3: TGTGCCAGCAGGACTTCAGGTATCCACGAGCAGTACTTC.

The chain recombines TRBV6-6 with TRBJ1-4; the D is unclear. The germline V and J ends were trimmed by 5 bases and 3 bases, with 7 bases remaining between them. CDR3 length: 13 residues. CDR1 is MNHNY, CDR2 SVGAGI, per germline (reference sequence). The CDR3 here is CASSDVANEKLFF. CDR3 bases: TGTGCCAGCAGTGACGTGGCTAATGAAAAACTGTTTTTT.

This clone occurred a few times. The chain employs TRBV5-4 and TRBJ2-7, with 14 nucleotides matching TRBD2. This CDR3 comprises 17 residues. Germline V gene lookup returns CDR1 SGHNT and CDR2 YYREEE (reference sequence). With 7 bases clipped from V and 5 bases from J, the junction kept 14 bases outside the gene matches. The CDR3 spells CASSTLGTSGSGDEQYF. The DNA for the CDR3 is TGTGCCAGCTCGACCCTAGGGACTAGCGGGAGTGGAGACGAGCAGTACTTC.

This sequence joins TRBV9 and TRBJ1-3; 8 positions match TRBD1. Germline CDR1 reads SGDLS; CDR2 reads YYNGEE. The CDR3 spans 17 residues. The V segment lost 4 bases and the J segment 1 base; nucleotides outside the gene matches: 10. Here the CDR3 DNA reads TGTGCCAGCAGCTCCCGGACAGGGCTTACTTCTGGAAACACCATATATTTT. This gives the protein CASSSRTGLTSGNTIYF.

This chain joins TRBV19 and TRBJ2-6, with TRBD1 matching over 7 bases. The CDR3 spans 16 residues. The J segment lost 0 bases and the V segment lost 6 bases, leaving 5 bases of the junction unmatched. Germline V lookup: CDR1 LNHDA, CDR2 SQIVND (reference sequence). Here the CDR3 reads CASSLTGNSGANVLTF. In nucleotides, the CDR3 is TGTGCCAGTAGCCTGACAGGGAACTCTGGGGCCAACGTCCTGACTTTC.

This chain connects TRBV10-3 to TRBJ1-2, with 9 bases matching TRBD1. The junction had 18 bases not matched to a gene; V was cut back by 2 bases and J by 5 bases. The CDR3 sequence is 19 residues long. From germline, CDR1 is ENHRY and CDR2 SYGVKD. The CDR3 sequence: CAISEIFSGGQGGSYGYTF. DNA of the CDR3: TGTGCCATCAGTGAGATCTTTTCGGGGGGACAGGGCGGATCTTATGGCTACACCTTC.

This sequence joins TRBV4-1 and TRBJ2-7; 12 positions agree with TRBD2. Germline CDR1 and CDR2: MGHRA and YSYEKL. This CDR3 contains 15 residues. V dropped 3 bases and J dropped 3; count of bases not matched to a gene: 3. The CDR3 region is CASSQGLAGDYEQYF. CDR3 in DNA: TGCGCCAGCAGCCAGGGACTAGCGGGCGACTACGAGCAGTACTTC.

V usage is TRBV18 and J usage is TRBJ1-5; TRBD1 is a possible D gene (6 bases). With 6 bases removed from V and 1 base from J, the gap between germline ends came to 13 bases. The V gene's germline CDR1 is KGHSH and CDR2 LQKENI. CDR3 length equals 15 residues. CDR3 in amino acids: CASSAQGRSNQPQHF. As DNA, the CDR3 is TGTGCCAGCTCTGCACAGGGACGGAGCAATCAGCCCCAGCATTTT.

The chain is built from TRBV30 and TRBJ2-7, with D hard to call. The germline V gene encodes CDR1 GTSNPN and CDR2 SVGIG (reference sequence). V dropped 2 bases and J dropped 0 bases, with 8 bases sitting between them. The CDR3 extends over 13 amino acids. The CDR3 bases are TGTGCCTGGAGTCATCACAGCTCCTACGAGCAGTACTTC. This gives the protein CAWSHHSSYEQYF.

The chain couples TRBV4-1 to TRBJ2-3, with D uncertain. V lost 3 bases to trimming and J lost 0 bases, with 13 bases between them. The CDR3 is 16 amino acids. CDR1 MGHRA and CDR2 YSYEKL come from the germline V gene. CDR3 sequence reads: CASSHVQVTSTDTQYF. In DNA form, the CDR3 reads TGCGCCAGCAGCCACGTGCAAGTGACTAGCACAGATACGCAGTATTTT.

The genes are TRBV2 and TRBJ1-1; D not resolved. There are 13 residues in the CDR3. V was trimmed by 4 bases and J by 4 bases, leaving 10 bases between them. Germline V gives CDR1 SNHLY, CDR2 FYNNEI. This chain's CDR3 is CASSVDPVTEAFF. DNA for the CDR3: TGTGCCAGCAGTGTTGATCCGGTCACTGAAGCTTTCTTT.

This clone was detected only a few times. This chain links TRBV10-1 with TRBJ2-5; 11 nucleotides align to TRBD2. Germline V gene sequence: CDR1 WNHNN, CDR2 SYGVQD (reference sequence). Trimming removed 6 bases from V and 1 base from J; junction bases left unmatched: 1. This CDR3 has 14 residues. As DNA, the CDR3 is TGCGCCAGCAGAGGGACTAGCGGCCAAGAGACCCAGTACTTC. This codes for CASRGTSGQETQYF.

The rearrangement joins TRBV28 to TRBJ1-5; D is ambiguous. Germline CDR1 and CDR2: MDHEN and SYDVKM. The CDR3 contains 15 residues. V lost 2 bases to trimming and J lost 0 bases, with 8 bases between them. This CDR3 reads CASSLLQHSNQPQHF. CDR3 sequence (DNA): TGTGCCAGCAGTTTACTACAGCATAGCAATCAGCCCCAGCATTTT.

The chain's CDR3 is CASSLSGGASSYEQYF. CDR3 nucleotide sequence: TGCGCCAGCAGCTTGAGCGGCGGGGCGAGCTCCTACGAGCAGTACTTC. This rearrangement joins TRBV5-1 to TRBJ2-7; TRBD2 is a possible D gene (6 bases). Germline-derived CDR1 and CDR2 are SGHRS and YFSETQ. The length of the CDR3 is 16 residues. The V gene lost 1 base and the J gene lost 0 bases, with 14 bases spanning the gap.

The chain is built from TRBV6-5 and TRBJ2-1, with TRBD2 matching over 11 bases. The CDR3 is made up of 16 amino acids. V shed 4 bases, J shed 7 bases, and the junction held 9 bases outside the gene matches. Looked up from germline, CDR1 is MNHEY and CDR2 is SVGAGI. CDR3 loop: CASSSLSGGAENEQFF. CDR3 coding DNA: TGTGCCAGCAGTTCTCTTAGCGGGGGGGCGGAAAATGAGCAGTTCTTC.

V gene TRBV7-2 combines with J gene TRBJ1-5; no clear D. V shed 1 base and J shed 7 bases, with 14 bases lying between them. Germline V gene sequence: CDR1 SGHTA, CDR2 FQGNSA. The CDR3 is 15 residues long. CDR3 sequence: CASSLEYSSGQPQHF. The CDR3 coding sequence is TGTGCCAGCAGCTTAGAGTATTCGTCCGGACAGCCCCAGCATTTT.

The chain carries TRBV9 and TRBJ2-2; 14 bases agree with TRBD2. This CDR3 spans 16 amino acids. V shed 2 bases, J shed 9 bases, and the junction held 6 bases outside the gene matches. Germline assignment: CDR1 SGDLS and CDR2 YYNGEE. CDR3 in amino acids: CASSVGTSGRTRELFF. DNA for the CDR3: TGTGCCAGCAGCGTCGGGACTAGCGGGAGAACCCGGGAGCTGTTTTTT.

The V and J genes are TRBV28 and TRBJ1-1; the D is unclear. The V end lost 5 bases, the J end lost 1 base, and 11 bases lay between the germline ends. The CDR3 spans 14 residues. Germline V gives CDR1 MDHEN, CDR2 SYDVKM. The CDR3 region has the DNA TGTGCCAGCAGTAGCTTCCTTAGGAACACTGAAGCTTTCTTT. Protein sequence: CASSSFLRNTEAFF. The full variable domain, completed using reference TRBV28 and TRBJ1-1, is DVKVTQSSRYLVKRTGEKVFLECVQDMDHENMFWYRQDPGLGLRLIYFSYDVKMKEKGDIPEGYSVSREKKERFSLILESASTNQTSMYLCASSSFLRNTEAFFGQGTRLTVV.